The rows below give T cell receptor beta chains drawn from one sample of a study of blood T cell repertoires in COVID-19. Assay: immunoSEQ multiplex PCR; the TCRdb copy retains only in-frame clones and omits some. Found here are 70,000 to 95,000 clones, roughly 92% of them singletons; the top ten hold roughly 6.4%. The sample was peripheral blood. The receptors were sampled from a woman aged 60-75 years with active COVID-19. Both conserved end residues are part of each CDR3. D genes are given only for firm matches. Not every row has a clone size; where given, it reads once, few, many or a size class.

CDR3nt | CDR3aa | d_gene | v_gene | abundance | j_gene | len
TGTGCCAGCAGCTTAGGAGGGGGCAGGGGCAATCAGCCCCAGCATTTT | CASSLGGGRGNQPQHF | TRBD1 | TRBV7-9 | few | TRBJ1-5 | 16
TGTGCCAGCATTCTGTCCCTGAACACCGGGGAGCTGTTTTTT | CASILSLNTGELFF | - | TRBV28 | once | TRBJ2-2 | 14
TGTGCCAGCAGCCCCTTAGACAGGGGGCGAGGGAACACCATATATTTT | CASSPLDRGRGNTIYF | TRBD1 | TRBV11-2 | - | TRBJ1-3 | 16
TGTGCCAGCAGCCTACCAACCGGGACTAGCGGGGGATATAATCCCCAAGAGACCCAGTACTTC | CASSLPTGTSGGYNPQETQYF | TRBD2 | TRBV7-8 | - | TRBJ2-5 | 21
TGCAGCGTTGAAGTACACCTGAACACTGAAGCTTTCTTT | CSVEVHLNTEAFF | - | TRBV29-1 | - | TRBJ1-1 | 13
TGTGCCAGCTCACGACAGGGGACTAACACCGGGGAGCTGTTTTTT | CASSRQGTNTGELFF | TRBD1 | TRBV18 | - | TRBJ2-2 | 15
TGTGCCAGTTTAGCTGGGGCCAACGTCCTGACTTTC | CASLAGANVLTF | - | TRBV19 | - | TRBJ2-6 | 12
TGCAGCGCTTCGGACAGGAACACTGAAGCTTTCTTT | CSASDRNTEAFF | - | TRBV29-1 | once | TRBJ1-1 | 12
TGTGCCAGCAGCTTAGGGACAGCCTACGAGCAGTACTTC | CASSLGTAYEQYF | - | TRBV7-2 | - | TRBJ2-7 | 13
TGTGCCAGCAGTGACTCGGGGACAGGGTTCACTGAAGCTTTCTTT | CASSDSGTGFTEAFF | TRBD1 | TRBV6-4 | - | TRBJ1-1 | 15
TGTGCCAGCAGTCCCGGACAGGGTTTAGGTTCACCCCTCCACTTT | CASSPGQGLGSPLHF | TRBD1 | TRBV27 | - | TRBJ1-6 | 15
TGTGCCAGCAGCCAGGGACTGGAAACAGAGACCCAGTACTTC | CASSQGLETETQYF | - | TRBV5-6 | - | TRBJ2-5 | 14
TGCGCCAGCAGCCACAGGGGGCTGGGGCCTAATGAAAAACTGTTTTTT | CASSHRGLGPNEKLFF | TRBD1 | TRBV4-3 | - | TRBJ1-4 | 16
TGCGCCAGCAGTCCGACCGGGACAACCCCTGAAGCTTTCTTT | CASSPTGTTPEAFF | - | TRBV5-1 | - | TRBJ1-1 | 14
TGTGCCAGCAGCCCCCGACAGGGGGCCTTAAAGACCCAGTACTTC | CASSPRQGALKTQYF | TRBD1 | TRBV7-9 | - | TRBJ2-5 | 15
TGTGCCAGCAGTTACGACGGACAGGGATTTTCGTACGAGCAGTACTTC | CASSYDGQGFSYEQYF | TRBD1 | TRBV6-5 | - | TRBJ2-7 | 16
TGTGCCAGCAGTAAACAGGGGTCTTCAGAGACCCAGTACTTC | CASSKQGSSETQYF | TRBD1 | TRBV27 | - | TRBJ2-5 | 14
TGTGCCAGCAGCCAAGCGGGGGGCGGCACAGATACGCAGTATTTT | CASSQAGGGTDTQYF | - | TRBV3-1/TRBV3-2 | - | TRBJ2-3 | 15
TGCGCCAGCAGTCAAGGGTCCGATACTAATCAAGAGACCCAGTACTTC | CASSQGSDTNQETQYF | - | TRBV23-1 | - | TRBJ2-5 | 16